The clone carrying this T cell receptor beta chain was seen only a few times. Its target is unknown. What was sequenced were expressed TCRB transcripts, since all of the isolated RNA had been reverse transcribed. Data came from immunoSEQ multiplex PCR; TCRdb stores just in-frame clones and leaves some out. The table records 970,000 or so clones, under 20% of them present only once. The data derive from a study of beta chain features in type 1 diabetes. Per germline, CDR1 SNHLY and CDR2 FYNNEI. The CDR3 runs to 14 residues. The V end lost 5 bases, the J end lost 4 bases, and 12 bases lay between the germline ends. Study findings and constraints: TCRB rearrangement may or may not be influenced by HLA type; here this remained unresolved.

The specimen was naive CD4+ T cells from blood. This chain joins TRBV2 and TRBJ2-1; D unclear. The receptor comes from a woman aged 18-29 years in good health. CDR3 in amino acids: CASSPPVGYNEQFF. CDR3 in DNA: TGTGCCAGCAGTCCCCCGGTCGGGTACAATGAGCAGTTCTTC.